This TCR beta chain is from a study of T-cell memory formation after mild COVID-19. Overall study context: Most TCR clusters belonged to a single donor.

TCRdb re-called the 5' RACE reads with MiXCR, one entry per CDR3 protein. The sample records just under 550,000 distinct CDR3 sequences, around 21% being singletons. Broader study findings: Contracting CD4+ clones lay largely in CM and EM, with CD8+ ones residing in EMRA.

The CDR3 totals 12 residues. Between the trimmed V and J ends, which lost 3 bases and 4 bases, there was a span of 8 bases. Looked up from germline, CDR1 is SGDLS and CDR2 is YYNGEE. In its sample, this clonotype was seen a few times. Its specificity is unknown. The sequenced material came from PBMCs or a T cell subset sorted from them (not recorded which). This TCR was sampled from an adult woman who had mild COVID-19 (a few samples of this study predate the infection). Cell type and time point are not known. The V gene is TRBV9, the J gene TRBJ2-7; no definite D call. The CDR3 loop is CASSGLLYEQYF. In DNA form, the CDR3 reads TGTGCCAGCAGCGGCCTCCTTTACGAGCAGTACTTC.